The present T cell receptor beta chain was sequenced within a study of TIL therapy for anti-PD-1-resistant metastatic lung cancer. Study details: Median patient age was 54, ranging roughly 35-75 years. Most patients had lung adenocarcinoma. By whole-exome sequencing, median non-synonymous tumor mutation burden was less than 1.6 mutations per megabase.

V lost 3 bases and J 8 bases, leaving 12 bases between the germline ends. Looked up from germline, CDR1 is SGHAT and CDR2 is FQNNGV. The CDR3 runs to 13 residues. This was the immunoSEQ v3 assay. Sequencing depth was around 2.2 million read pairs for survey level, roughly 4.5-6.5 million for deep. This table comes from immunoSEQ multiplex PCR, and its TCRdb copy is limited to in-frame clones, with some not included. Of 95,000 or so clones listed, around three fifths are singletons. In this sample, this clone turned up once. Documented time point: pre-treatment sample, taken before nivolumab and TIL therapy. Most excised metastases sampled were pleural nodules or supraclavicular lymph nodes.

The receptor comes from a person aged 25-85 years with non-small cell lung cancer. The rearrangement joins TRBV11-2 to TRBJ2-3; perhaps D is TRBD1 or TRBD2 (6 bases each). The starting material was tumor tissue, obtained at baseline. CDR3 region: CASSFPGAFTQYF. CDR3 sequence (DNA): TGTGCCAGCAGCTTCCCGGGGGCGTTTACGCAGTATTTT.